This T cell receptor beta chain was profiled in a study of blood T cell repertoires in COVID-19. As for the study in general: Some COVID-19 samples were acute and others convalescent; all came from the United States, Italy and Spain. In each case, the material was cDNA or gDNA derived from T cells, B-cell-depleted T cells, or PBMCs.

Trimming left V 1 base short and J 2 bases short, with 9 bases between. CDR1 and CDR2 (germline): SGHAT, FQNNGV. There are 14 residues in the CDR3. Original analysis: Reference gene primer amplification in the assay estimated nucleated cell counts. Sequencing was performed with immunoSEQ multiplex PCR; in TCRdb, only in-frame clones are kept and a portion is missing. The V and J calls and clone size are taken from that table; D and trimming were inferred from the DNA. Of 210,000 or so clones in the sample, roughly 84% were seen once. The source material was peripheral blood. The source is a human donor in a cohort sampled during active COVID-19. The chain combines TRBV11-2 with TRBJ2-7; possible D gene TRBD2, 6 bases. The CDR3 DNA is TGTGCCAGCAGCTTAGGGGACTCCACCTACGAGCAGTACTTC. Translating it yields CASSLGDSTYEQYF.